What follows are 4 T cell receptor beta chains derived from one specimen sequenced in a study of T cell repertoires in cytomegalovirus infection. MiXCR, applied by TCRdb to the reads, yields one record per CDR3 protein. The table includes about 900,000 distinct CDR3 sequences, approximately 31% detected once. No antigen has been assigned to these receptors. The sequencing used cultured CD8+ T cells from PBMCs, collected from culture after CMV antigen stimulation. Source of these receptors: a human donor in good health (CMV status not recorded). Some clones in this sample may be carry-over from other donors' samples.

The rearrangement links TRBV11-2 to TRBJ2-3; TRBD2 agrees at 10 bases. The V gene's germline CDR1 is SGHAT and CDR2 FQNNGV. This CDR3 region has 16 residues. V shed 5 bases, J shed 3 bases, and the junction held 8 bases outside the gene matches. In DNA form, the CDR3 reads TGTGCCAGCAGCGCCCGCCCGGGACTAGCGACAGATACGCAGTATTTT. This gives the protein CASSARPGLATDTQYF.

This sequence joins TRBV6-2 or TRBV6-3 and TRBJ2-6; D not certain. The V end was cut by 6 bases, the J end by 4 bases, with 10 bases between. CDR3 length: 14 residues. In germline, CDR1 is MNHEY, CDR2 SVGEGT. Here the CDR3 DNA reads TGTGCCAGCAGCCAAAAGGGAGGGGCCAACGTCCTGACTTTC. This encodes CASSQKGGANVLTF.

The chain has TRBV6-5 and TRBJ1-1, with 11 bases that match TRBD1. Germline V gene lookup returns CDR1 MNHEY and CDR2 SVGAGI. V dropped 0 bases and J dropped 4; count of bases not matched to a gene: 1. The CDR3 has 15 residues. CDR3 sequence (DNA): TGTGCCAGCAGTTACTCCGGACAGGGGGCCACTGAAGCTTTCTTT. Translating it yields CASSYSGQGATEAFF.

This rearrangement joins TRBV19 to TRBJ1-1; D uncertain. The ends were cut back, 8 bases at V and 3 bases at J, with 16 bases in the middle. The germline V gene encodes CDR1 LNHDA and CDR2 SQIVND (reference sequence). This CDR3 comprises 14 residues. DNA of the CDR3: TGTGCCAGTCGCCGCGAATGGGTGGACACTGAAGCTTTCTTT. It codes for CASRREWVDTEAFF.